This T cell receptor (beta chain) was identified during a study of response to subunit inactivated influenza vaccine. TCRdb called the RT-PCR reads again in MiXCR, with one record for every CDR3 protein. The table has about 540,000 distinct CDR3 sequences, approximately 24% seen once; the top ten hold under 3.5%. CDR1 is SGHKS, CDR2 YYEKEE, per germline (reference sequence). The CDR3 covers 14 residues. V lost 0 bases, J lost 4 bases, and 11 bases lay in between. Only a few counts were recorded for this clonotype. These data were likewise used in another study, on T cells expressing NK-cell markers. That source notes: TCR beta cDNA was generated via 5'RACE template switching incorporating UMIs.

The sequenced sample was CD4+ T cells sorted from PBMCs, obtained 11 to 12 days after vaccination. The receptor was derived from a man aged 50 or older who received an inactivated influenza vaccine. The V call is TRBV5-5, the J call TRBJ2-7; D not certain. The CDR3 DNA is TGTGCCAGCAGCTTGGACCTTGGGCGGTACGAGCAGTACTTC. This encodes CASSLDLGRYEQYF.